The 14 T cell receptor beta chains presented below share a single source sample, sequenced in a study of blood T cells in healthy people across ages. A J-beta primer mix and a sample-barcoded 5' primer were used in a second PCR of about 7 to 11 cycles. TCRdb called the 5' RACE reads again in MiXCR, with one record for every CDR3 protein. The sample shows 710,000 or so distinct CDR3 sequences, 32% of them seen only once. The sample comprised blood. The source is a woman over 75 in good health.

This clonotype was counted a few times. A clone one base away is much larger, so this may be a read error. The chain links TRBV7-6 to TRBJ2-7; possibly TRBD2 for D (6 bases). This CDR3 region has 15 residues. Germline loops: CDR1 SGHVS, CDR2 FNYEAQ. V lost 1 base and J 2 bases, leaving 12 bases between the germline ends. As DNA, the CDR3 is TGTGCCAGCAGCTTAGGCCGGGGGAGCCCCTACGAGCAGTACTTC. It is translated as CASSLGRGSPYEQYF.

This clonotype was detected many times. The chain uses TRBV2 and TRBJ2-5; D is perhaps TRBD1 (6 bases). The CDR3 extends over 16 amino acids. With 6 bases removed from V and 2 bases from J, the gap between germline ends came to 19 bases. CDR1 and CDR2 (germline): SNHLY, FYNNEI. The CDR3 DNA reads TGTGCCAGCAGATATAGACCATTCGGACAGCAAGAGACCCAGTACTTC. Translation gives CASRYRPFGQQETQYF.

This clonotype was seen repeatedly, ten times or more. CDR3 sequence reads: CASSLGGGLVDQPQHF. Here the CDR3 DNA reads TGTGCCAGCAGCTTGGGAGGGGGTCTTGTCGATCAGCCCCAGCATTTT. The J gene is TRBJ1-5, the V gene TRBV7-2; possible D gene TRBD1, 6 bases. Trimming cost V 3 bases and J 5 bases, with 17 bases left between them. This CDR3 comprises 16 residues. The germline CDR1 and CDR2 sequences are SGHTA and FQGNSA.

This clonotype was observed a few times. The chain joins TRBV5-6 to TRBJ2-2; no clear D. V lost 3 bases to trimming and J lost 0 bases, with 6 bases between them. The CDR3 is 14 amino acids. The germline V gene encodes CDR1 SGHDT and CDR2 YYEEEE. CDR3 bases: TGTGCCAGCAGCTCGTATTCGAACACCGGGGAGCTGTTTTTT. Translated: CASSSYSNTGELFF.

This clonotype has at least ten counts. The V call is TRBV5-1, the J call TRBJ2-3; the D call may be TRBD1 or TRBD2 (6 bases each). Germline values: CDR1 SGHRS, CDR2 YFSETQ. The V and J ends lost 3 bases and 6 bases respectively, with 20 bases between them. This CDR3 is built from 16 residues. The CDR3, as DNA: TGCGCCAGCAGCTCAAAGGTCTCGGGGGCCCCGGATACGCAGTATTTT. Translating gives CASSSKVSGAPDTQYF.

The chain uses TRBV6-5 and TRBJ1-5, with a possible D match to TRBD1 (5 bases). CDR1 is MNHEY and CDR2 is SVGAGI in the germline V gene. V was cut by 0 bases and J by 0 bases, with 12 bases left in between. The CDR3 length is 17 residues. The CDR3, as DNA: TGTGCCAGCAGTTACTCAGGAGGGGCCTATAGCAATCAGCCCCAGCATTTT. It yields the protein CASSYSGGAYSNQPQHF.

V gene TRBV10-3 combines with J gene TRBJ2-3; a possible D gene is TRBD1 (6 bases). The last part of the DNA fits TRBJ2-7 better; the J call may be wrong. There are 13 residues in the CDR3. Germline V gene data show CDR1 as ENHRY and CDR2 as SYGVKD. Written as DNA, the CDR3 is TGTGCCATCAATCAGGACAGTTCCCTTCTGCAGTACTTC. It codes for CAINQDSSLLQYF.

This clonotype was picked up many times. The V gene is TRBV10-3, the J gene TRBJ2-7; D possibly matches TRBD1 or TRBD2 (5 bases each). Germline V lookup: CDR1 ENHRY, CDR2 SYGVKD. The CDR3 is 15 residues long. V was clipped by 10 bases and J by 2 bases, with 21 bases between them. The DNA of the CDR3 is TGTGCCAGCTGGAGAGGGGCGGCGAACCCCTACGAGCAGTACTTC. Encoded protein: CASWRGAANPYEQYF.

This clonotype was seen only a few times. The chain links TRBV12-3 or TRBV12-4 to TRBJ2-7, with 9 bases identical to TRBD2. The CDR3 consists of 15 residues. J lost 7 bases, V lost 6 bases, and 13 bases had no gene match. The CDR3 DNA reads TGTGCCAGCAGGAGCGGCGGGGGGGCTTTCAGTGAGCAGTACTTC. Protein: CASRSGGGAFSEQYF.

This clonotype has more than one count but fewer than ten. Since a much larger clone is just one base distant, this may be a read error. The chain is built from TRBV7-2 and TRBJ2-3; 10 nucleotides align to TRBD1. Per germline, CDR1 SGHTA and CDR2 FQGNSA. The CDR3 consists of 15 residues. Unmatched junction bases numbered 9, after V lost 4 bases and J lost 8 bases. The CDR3 loop is CASSSAGTGAVTQYF. The CDR3 nucleotides are TGTGCCAGCAGCTCCGCCGGGACAGGGGCCGTTACGCAGTATTTT. Full variable domain (remainder filled in from reference TRBV7-2 and TRBJ2-3): GAGVSQSPSNKVTEKGKDVELRCDPISGHTALYWYRQSLGQGLEFLIYFQGNSAPDKSGLPSDRFSAERTGGSVSTLTIQRTQQEDSAVYLCASSSAGTGAVTQYFGPGTRLTVL.

The rearrangement links TRBV2 to TRBJ2-7; 10 bases map to TRBD1. This CDR3 is 18 amino acids long. Losses at the gene ends were 7 bases for V and 2 bases for J; bases not matched to a gene: 17. Per the germline V gene, CDR1 is SNHLY and CDR2 is FYNNEI. The CDR3 sequence is CASIDPGQGSLRAYEQYF. The CDR3, as DNA: TGTGCCAGCATTGACCCGGGACAGGGGTCACTAAGAGCCTACGAGCAGTACTTC.

This clonotype was seen ten or more times. The chain recombines TRBV3-1 with TRBJ2-3; D call uncertain. The length of the CDR3 is 14 residues. The V gene's germline CDR1 is LGHDT and CDR2 YNNKEL (reference sequence). V dropped 2 bases and J dropped 0 bases, with 6 bases sitting between them. The CDR3, as DNA: TGTGCCAGCAGCCAACTCACTAGCACAGATACGCAGTATTTT. Translated, it gives CASSQLTSTDTQYF.

The table lists this clonotype with a few counts. This may be a read error, as it is one base from a much larger clone. This chain connects TRBV30 to TRBJ2-1; TRBD1 is a possible D gene (6 bases). CDR1 and CDR2 from the germline V gene are GTSNPN and SVGIG (reference sequence). This CDR3 has 12 amino acids. In nucleotides, the CDR3 is TGTGTCTGGAGTCCCAGGGGCGATGAGCAGTTCTTC. It yields the protein CVWSPRGDEQFF. Drawing the rest from reference TRBV30 and TRBJ2-1, the complete variable domain is SQTIHQWPATLVQPVGSPLSLECTVEGTSNPNLYWYRQAAGRGLQLLFYSVGIGQISSEVPQNLSASRPQDRQFILSSKKLLLSDSGFYLCVWSPRGDEQFFGPGTRLTVL.

In this sample, this clonotype turned up many times. The chain employs TRBV9 and TRBJ2-1; 7 bases line up with TRBD2. In germline, CDR1 is SGDLS, CDR2 YYNGEE. The CDR3 has 14 residues. V gave up 3 bases and J gave up 1 base; unmatched junction bases: 1. CDR3 in amino acids: CASSGGGSYNEQFF. CDR3 nucleotides: TGTGCCAGCAGCGGGGGGGGGTCCTACAATGAGCAGTTCTTC.